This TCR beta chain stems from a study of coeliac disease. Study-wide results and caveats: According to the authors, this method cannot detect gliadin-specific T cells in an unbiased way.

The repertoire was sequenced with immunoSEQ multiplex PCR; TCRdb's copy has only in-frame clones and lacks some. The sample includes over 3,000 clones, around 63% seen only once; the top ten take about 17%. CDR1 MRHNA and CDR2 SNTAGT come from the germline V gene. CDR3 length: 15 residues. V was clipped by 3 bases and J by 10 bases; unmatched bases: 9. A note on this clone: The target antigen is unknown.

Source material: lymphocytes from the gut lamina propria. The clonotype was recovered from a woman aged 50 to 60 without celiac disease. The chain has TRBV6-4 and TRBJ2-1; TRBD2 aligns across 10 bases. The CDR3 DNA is TGTGCCAGCAGTGAAAGAAGCGGGGGGGCGGGGGAGCAGTTCTTC. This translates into CASSERSGGAGEQFF.